Presented here are 14 T cell receptor beta chains from one specimen sequenced in a study of T cell clonality in common variable immunodeficiency. Measured with immunoSEQ multiplex PCR; TCRdb has only the in-frame clones, and not every one. Sampling found roughly 40,000 clones, none seen once. The sequenced sample consisted of peripheral blood mononuclear cells. The receptor source for this set is a person between 18 and 69 years old in good health.

In this sample, this clone turned up many times. The read comes to an end 3 residues before the CDR3 does, leaving the germline J gene to fill in the end. V gene TRBV5-1 combines with J gene TRBJ1-4, with 8 positions matching TRBD1. The CDR3 has 14 residues. V was pared by 0 bases and J by 5 bases, with 0 bases of the junction left unmatched. The germline V gene encodes CDR1 SGHRS and CDR2 YFSETQ. The sequenced part of the CDR3 DNA is TGCGCCAGCAGCTTGGGGACAGGGAATGAAAAA. It yields the protein CASSLGTGNEK. The CDR3, in full, reads CASSLGTGNEKLFF.

About this clone itself: The read ends 3 residues before the CDR3 terminus; that terminus is restored from the germline J gene. The J gene is TRBJ1-2, the V gene TRBV18; unclear D gene. This CDR3 is 14 amino acids long. The germline gives CDR1 KGHSH, CDR2 LQKENI. CDR3 DNA (partial): TGTGCCAGCTCGCCCCTCGGCGGCGCAGATACC. It encodes CASSPLGGADT. The complete CDR3 sequence is CASSPLGGADTYTF.

This clone came up many times. The read gets to within 3 residues of the CDR3 end, and the germline J gene fills in the rest. The chain uses TRBV12-3 or TRBV12-4 and TRBJ2-1; D uncertain. With 6 bases removed from V and 9 bases from J, the gap between germline ends came to 12 bases. This CDR3 spans 12 amino acids. The sequenced part of the CDR3 DNA is TGTGCCAGCAGCCTCGCCTATGGTGAG. Translating it yields CASSLAYGE. The entire CDR3 protein reads CASSLAYGEQFF.

This clone has ten or more counts. The sequenced fragment ends 3 residues before the CDR3 boundary, so the rest is inferred from the germline J gene. The chain joins TRBV2 to TRBJ2-4; TRBD2 is a possible D gene (6 bases). The CDR3 has 15 amino acids. Trimming left V 6 bases short and J 1 base short, with 13 bases between. Germline assignment: CDR1 SNHLY and CDR2 FYNNEI. The part of the CDR3 DNA that was read is TGTGCCAGCAGGAGGTTTGGGGGGGCCAAAAACATT. Amino acid sequence: CASRRFGGAKNI. The whole CDR3 is CASRRFGGAKNIQYF.

There are many counts of this clone. The CDR3 end lies 3 residues beyond the end of the read and is filled in from the germline J gene. The gene calls are TRBV20-1 and TRBJ2-1; the D gene is possibly TRBD2 (6 bases). This CDR3 contains 13 residues. Germline V gene sequence: CDR1 DFQATT, CDR2 SNEGSKA (reference sequence). V was cut by 2 bases and J by 2 bases, with 7 bases left in between. CDR3 residues: CSARTGAYNEQFF. The sequenced CDR3 bases are TGCAGTGCTAGAACGGGGGCCTACAATGAG.

This clone has just a few counts. The CDR3 end lies 3 residues beyond the end of the read and is filled in from the germline J gene. This chain links TRBV20-1 with TRBJ2-5; 7 bases map to TRBD1. V shed 1 base and J 5 bases; nucleotides not matched to a gene: 7. This CDR3 is 14 amino acids long. Germline V lookup: CDR1 DFQATT, CDR2 SNEGSKA (reference sequence). The CDR3 bases that were read are TGCAGTGCTAGAGTTGAGGGGGCCGGGGAGACC. This gives the protein CSARVEGAGET. The full CDR3 protein reads CSARVEGAGETQYF.

This clone was counted only a few times. Read sequence stops 3 residues before the CDR3 end, and the germline J gene provides the missing end. V usage is TRBV7-9 and J usage is TRBJ1-2, with D possibly matching TRBD1 (6 bases). CDR1 is SEHNR and CDR2 is FQNEAQ in the germline V gene (reference sequence). The CDR3 totals 14 residues. The CDR3 reads CASSLGGPGWGYTF. The part of the CDR3 DNA that was read is TGTGCCAGCAGCTTAGGGGGGCCCGGGTGGGGC.

On this clone: The DNA ends 3 residues before the CDR3 does, and the rest of the CDR3 is filled in from the germline J gene. V gene TRBV19 combines with J gene TRBJ2-3; 8 bases map to TRBD1. The length of the CDR3 is 14 residues. Germline-derived CDR1 and CDR2 are LNHDA and SQIVND (reference sequence). The CDR3 DNA, read in part, is TGTGCCAGTAGAATCCAGGGGGCAGCTCAGCCG. The encoded protein is CASRIQGAAQP. The full-length CDR3 reads as CASRIQGAAQPQYF.

At least ten counts were recorded for this clone. The read is 3 residues too short to cover the CDR3 end, so that end is filled in from the germline J gene. This sequence joins TRBV11-2 and TRBJ1-2, with TRBD1 identical over 7 bases. The germline gives CDR1 SGHAT, CDR2 FQNNGV. This CDR3 contains 14 residues. With V trimmed by 5 bases and J by 2 bases, 5 bases remained unmatched. CDR3 region: CASSKTGQNYGYTF. The sequenced part of the CDR3 DNA is TGTGCCAGCAGCAAAACGGGACAGAACTATGGC.

In its sample, this clone was seen many times. The read gets to within 3 residues of the CDR3 end, and the germline J gene fills in the rest. This sequence joins TRBV5-4 and TRBJ2-3; 7 nucleotides agree with TRBD2. The CDR3 spans 16 residues. The germline V gene encodes CDR1 SGHNT and CDR2 YYREEE (reference sequence). The V and J ends lost 2 bases and 5 bases, in that order; junction bases with no gene match: 11. CDR3 bases read: TGTGCCAGCAGCTTAGCGGGGAGGGCCAAGGGAGATACG. Its protein product is CASSLAGRAKGDT. The complete CDR3 sequence is CASSLAGRAKGDTQYF. Variable domain in full (rest from reference TRBV5-4 and TRBJ2-3): ETGVTQSPTHLIKTRGQQVTLRCSSQSGHNTVSWYQQALGQGPQFIFQYYREEENGRGNFPPRFSGLQFPNYSSELNVNALELDDSALYLCASSLAGRAKGDTQYFGPGTRLTVL.

This clone was detected only a few times. This may come from a read error, since a much larger clone is one base off. Read data end 3 residues before the CDR3 end; the end is taken from the germline J gene. V usage is TRBV19 and J usage is TRBJ1-4, with D perhaps TRBD1 (6 bases). The CDR3 runs to 18 residues. The germline V gene has CDR1 LNHDA and CDR2 SQIVND (reference sequence). The CDR3: CASSIDPLHSSGANVLFF. The CDR3 bases that were read are TGTGCCAGTAGTATAGATCCCTTGCACTCTTCAGGGGCCAACGTA.

This clone was detected ten times or more. The sequence runs out 3 residues before the end of the CDR3; the remainder is reconstructed from the germline J gene. The chain joins TRBV5-1 to TRBJ1-4; D call uncertain. CDR3 length: 21 amino acids. The germline CDR1 and CDR2 sequences are SGHRS and YFSETQ. With 0 bases removed from V and 0 bases from J, the gap between germline ends came to 24 bases. The sequenced part of the CDR3 DNA is TGCGCCAGCAGCTTGGGCCTCCCGCTTACATTCGGGGAGGCAACTAATGAAAAA. Protein: CASSLGLPLTFGEATNEK. The entire CDR3 protein is CASSLGLPLTFGEATNEKLFF.

On this clone: One end of the junction does not line up with germline, which may come from a read error. The read ends 3 residues shy of where the CDR3 ends; the end is completed using the germline J gene. J is TRBJ2-2 and V is TRBV7-7; D is undetermined. Germline CDR1 is SSHAT and CDR2 is FNYEAQ (reference sequence). CDR3 size: 17 residues. The sequenced CDR3 bases are TGTGCTAGCAGCTTAGAGCCTCCGGGTGCAACTAATGAAAAG. Protein: CASSLEPPGATNEK. The entire CDR3 protein reads CASSLEPPGATNEKLFF.

This clone was counted at least ten times. The read terminates 3 residues ahead of where the CDR3 ends, so the germline J gene completes it. The genes are TRBV18 and TRBJ1-3; 7 bases are shared with TRBD1. The J segment lost 3 bases and the V segment lost 3 bases, leaving 11 bases of the junction unmatched. The CDR3 loop spans 17 amino acids. Germline CDR1 KGHSH, CDR2 LQKENI. The CDR3 here is CASSPATGIGLGNTIYF. CDR3 DNA, as far as it was read: TGTGCCAGCTCACCGGCGACAGGGATCGGGCTTGGAAACACC.